This T cell receptor (beta chain) originates from a study of blood T cell repertoires in COVID-19. Sequencing was performed with immunoSEQ multiplex PCR; in TCRdb, only in-frame clones are kept and a portion is missing. Of fewer than 110,000 clones in the sample, around 94% were seen once. Deletions cut 4 bases from V and 5 bases from J, with 17 bases between. This CDR3 is built from 15 residues. CDR1 and CDR2 from the germline V gene are SGHAT and FQNNGV. This TCR derives from a man aged 50 or older with active COVID-19. The chain is built from TRBV11-2 and TRBJ1-2; D remains unclear. Sequencing was done on a sample of peripheral blood. The CDR3 loop is CASSSPRHLGYGYTF. The CDR3 nucleotides are TGTGCCAGCAGCTCCCCCCGCCACCTAGGTTATGGCTACACCTTC.